This TCR beta chain originates from a study of shared clonotypes between healthy human individuals. Study-wide points: The naive CD4 repertoires of a few donors were compared, and approximately 5% of clonotypes were shared. The low donor count limited represented genetic and exposure-history diversity. Naive subsets generally exceeded memory subsets in estimated richness.

V was trimmed by 5 bases and J by 7 bases, leaving 17 bases between them. Germline CDR1 reads MNHEY; CDR2 reads SMNVEV (reference sequence). This CDR3 region has 15 residues. The naive CD8 population came from CD45RO-negative cells selected for CCR7, without terminally differentiated effector memory CD45RA+ cells. Clones were read by immunoSEQ multiplex PCR, and TCRdb kept only the in-frame ones, dropping some. This sample has 450,000 to 700,000 clones, with over 95% found just once. This clone turned up a few times. The antigen is unknown. The sample taken for sequencing was naive CD8+ T cells sorted from blood. The V and J genes are TRBV27 and TRBJ2-2; the D gene could be TRBD1 or TRBD2 (5 bases each). This TCR derives from a woman younger than 45 in good health. As DNA, the CDR3 is TGTGCCAGCAGTACCGGGGCCCAGCTGGTCGGGGAGCTGTTTTTT. It encodes CASSTGAQLVGELFF.